This T cell receptor (beta chain) was profiled in a study of blood T cell repertoires in COVID-19. Overall study context: Donors in the United States, Italy and Spain gave samples during acute or convalescent COVID-19.

In the original processing: Reference gene primer amplification in the assay estimated nucleated cell counts. Measured with immunoSEQ multiplex PCR; TCRdb has only the in-frame clones, and not every one. V and J calls and clone size are as listed in that table; D and trimming were resolved from the DNA. The profile shows some 240,000 clones, roughly nine tenths of them singletons. The trim removed 5 bases at V and 5 bases at J, leaving 8 bases unmatched. The CDR3 length is 15 residues. The germline V gene has CDR1 LNHDA and CDR2 SQIVND (reference sequence). The rearrangement uses TRBV19 and TRBJ2-3; 9 nucleotides agree with TRBD1. Sample: peripheral blood. The TCR comes from a woman aged 35 to 49 who had recovered from COVID-19. The CDR3 sequence is CASSSGTGHGDTQYF. For the CDR3, the DNA is TGTGCCAGTAGTTCCGGGACAGGGCACGGAGATACGCAGTATTTT.